This TCR beta chain was retrieved from a study of post-analysis software for immune sequencing data. Regarding the study as a whole: A significant reduction in normalized Chao1 diversity was observed in multiple sclerosis patients versus controls. TRBV5-6, TRBV5-1 and TRBV20-1 were among about 5 TRBV segments more frequent in patients than controls.

Germline loops: CDR1 MNHEY, CDR2 SVGAGI. J lost 7 bases, V lost 6 bases, and 2 bases had no gene match. The CDR3 extends over 13 amino acids. Tagging with unique molecular identifiers was a feature of the TCR beta cDNA libraries. One entry per CDR3 protein results from TCRdb running MiXCR on the PCR reads. The sample contains about 200,000 distinct CDR3 sequences, about 30% of which appear only once. This clonotype was seen many times. What it binds is unknown. The specimen sequenced was blood. The receptor comes from a girl younger than 18 with multiple sclerosis. This chain joins TRBV6-5 and TRBJ2-4, with 11 positions matching TRBD1. The CDR3 protein is CASRRDRGNIQYF. CDR3 sequence (DNA): TGTGCCAGCAGACGGGACAGGGGGAACATTCAGTACTTC.